The source of this T cell receptor (beta chain) is a study of blood T cell repertoires in COVID-19 (dated by TCRdb to 2020 to 2021). In the study overall: Samples from collaborators originated in the United States, Italy and Spain and spanned both the acute and convalescent phases of COVID-19. The dataset comprised deeply sampled blood TCRbeta repertoires from subjects exposed to, actively infected with, or recovered from COVID-19. The prospective study material was composed of cDNA or gDNA derived from T cells, B-cell-depleted T cells, or PBMCs. Samples came from the ongoing ImmuneRACE study (first 160 participants) plus 1,254 subjects from 6 global collaborators. The sample metadata nearly always contained a de-identified subject ID, COVID-19 status, age in years and sex. Where HLA class I and class II types were available, the types were taken from metadata supplied by the sample provider, not from assay-based typing. The repertoires were released in a freely available public database meant as a resource for research on the immune response to SARS-CoV-2.

Collaborating institutions collected whole blood in K2EDTA tubes following their own protocols. For TCRbeta analysis, collaborators shipped samples in one of three forms: frozen whole blood, isolated PBMCs, or DNA extracted from either of those sample types. Comments on this clone: Its antigen target is currently unknown. No base quality values were provided; no much bigger clone lies one nucleotide off.

From cysteine to phenylalanine, the CDR3 is 17 amino acids long. The CDR3 DNA has 51 bases and is translated from base 1. The immunoSEQ Assay, a bias-controlled multiplex PCR, was used to amplify TCRbeta CDR3 regions from genomic DNA. The original methods were these. Within the assay, amplification of reference gene primers was used to estimate how many nucleated cells each sample contained. Sequence reads were collapsed and filtered to measure the absolute abundance of every unique TCRbeta CDR3 rearrangement. For each sample, productive Simpson clonality was calculated by taking the square root of Simpson's diversity index across productive rearrangements. TCRdb mirrors the immuneACCESS table, restricted to in-frame sequences. Some clones are absent from its copies; in checked studies, under half trace to an unresolved V gene, and the reason for the others is unknown. V, J and clone size reflect that table, while D and trimming were determined from the DNA. The sample includes about 210,000 clones, with around 80% observed a single time. Approximately 12% of the sample is held by the ten biggest clonotypes.

Overall study results and their limits: The quantity of clinical and demographic metadata differed by source and by participant and was supplied without curation.

The sequenced sample was peripheral blood. The chain uses TRBV21-1 and TRBJ2-6; the table's D gene call, TRBD1, was not cross checked with the DNA. TRBV21-1 counts as a pseudogene. The TCR was taken from a woman aged 40 to 50 with acute or convalescent COVID-19. The DNA sequence reads TGTGCCAGCAGCAGCAGGGTCAGCCTCTCTGGGGCCAACGTCCTGACTTTC. This yields the protein CASSSRVSLSGANVLTF.